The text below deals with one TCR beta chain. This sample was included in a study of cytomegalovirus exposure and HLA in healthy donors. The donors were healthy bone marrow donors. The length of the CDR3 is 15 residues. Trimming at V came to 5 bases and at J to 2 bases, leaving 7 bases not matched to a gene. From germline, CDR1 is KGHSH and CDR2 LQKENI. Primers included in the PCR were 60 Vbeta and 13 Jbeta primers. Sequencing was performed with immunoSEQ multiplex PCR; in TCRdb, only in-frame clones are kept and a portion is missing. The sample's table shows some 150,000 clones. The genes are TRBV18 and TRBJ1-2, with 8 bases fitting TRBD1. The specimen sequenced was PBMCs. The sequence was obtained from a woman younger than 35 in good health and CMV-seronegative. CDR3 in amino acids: CASSELTGGNYGYTF. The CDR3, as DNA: TGTGCCAGCTCAGAGCTAACAGGGGGGAACTATGGCTACACCTTC. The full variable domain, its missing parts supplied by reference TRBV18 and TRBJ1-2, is NAGVMQNPRHLVRRRGQEARLRCSPMKGHSHVYWYRQLPEEGLKFMVYLQKENIIDESGMPKERFSAEFPKEGPSILRIQQVVRGDSAAYFCASSELTGGNYGYTFGSGTRLTVV.